This note documents a single T cell receptor (beta chain) sequence. Different DNA sequences within this sample yield the same CDR3. This record belongs to a study of glioma-infiltrating T cells after dendritic cell vaccination. The method was immunoSEQ multiplex PCR; TCRdb's version includes in-frame clones alone and lacks a portion of them. The table records 85,000 or so clones, around 85% of them present only once. Germline CDR1 is KGHSH and CDR2 is LQKENI. V dropped 3 bases and J dropped 4 bases, with 15 bases sitting between them. The length of the CDR3 is 16 residues. As to time point: after dendritic cell vaccination, including at tumor progression/relapse.

The sample in question was blood, obtained after dendritic cell vaccination. The receptor was derived from a human donor with glioblastoma. The J gene is TRBJ2-2, the V gene TRBV18; tentatively, D is TRBD2 (5 bases). The CDR3: CASSPTLAGGTGELFF. CDR3 bases: TGTGCCAGCTCACCTACACTCGCGGGTGGCACCGGGGAGCTGTTTTTT.